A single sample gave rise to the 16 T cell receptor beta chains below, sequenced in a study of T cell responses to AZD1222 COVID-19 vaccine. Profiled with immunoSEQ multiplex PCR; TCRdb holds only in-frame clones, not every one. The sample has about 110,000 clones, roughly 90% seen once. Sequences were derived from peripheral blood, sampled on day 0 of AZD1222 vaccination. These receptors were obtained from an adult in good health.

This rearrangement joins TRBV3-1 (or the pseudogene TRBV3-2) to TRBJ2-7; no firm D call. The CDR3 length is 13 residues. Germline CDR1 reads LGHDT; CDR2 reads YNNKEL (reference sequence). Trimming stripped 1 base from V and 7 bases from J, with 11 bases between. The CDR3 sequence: CASSQGFTGEQYF. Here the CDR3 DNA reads TGTGCCAGCAGCCAAGGGTTTACTGGGGAGCAGTACTTC.

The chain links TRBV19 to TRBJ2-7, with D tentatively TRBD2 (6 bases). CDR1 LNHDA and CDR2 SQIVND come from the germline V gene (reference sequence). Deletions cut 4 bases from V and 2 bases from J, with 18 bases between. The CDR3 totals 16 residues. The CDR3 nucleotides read TGTGCCAGTAGTACCGGGGGAAATGGGGGGACCTACGAGCAGTACTTC. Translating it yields CASSTGGNGGTYEQYF.

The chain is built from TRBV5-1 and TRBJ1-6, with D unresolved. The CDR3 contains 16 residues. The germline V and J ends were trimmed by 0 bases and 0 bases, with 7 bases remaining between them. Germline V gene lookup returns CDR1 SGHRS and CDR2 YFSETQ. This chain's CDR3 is CASSLDGSSYNSPLHF. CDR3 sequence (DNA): TGCGCCAGCAGCTTGGACGGGAGCTCCTATAATTCACCCCTCCACTTT.

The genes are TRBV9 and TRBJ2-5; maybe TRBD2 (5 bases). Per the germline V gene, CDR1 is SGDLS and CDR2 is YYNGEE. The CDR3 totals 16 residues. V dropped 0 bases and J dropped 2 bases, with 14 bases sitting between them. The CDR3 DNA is TGTGCCAGCAGCGTAGGGGATGCAGGACTTCAAGAGACCCAGTACTTC. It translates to CASSVGDAGLQETQYF.

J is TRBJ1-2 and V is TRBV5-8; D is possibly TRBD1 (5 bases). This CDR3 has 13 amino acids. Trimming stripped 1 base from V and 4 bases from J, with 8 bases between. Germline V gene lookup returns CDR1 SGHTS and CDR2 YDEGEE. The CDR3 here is CASSLTGPYGYTF. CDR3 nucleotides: TGTGCCAGCAGCTTGACAGGACCCTATGGCTACACCTTC.

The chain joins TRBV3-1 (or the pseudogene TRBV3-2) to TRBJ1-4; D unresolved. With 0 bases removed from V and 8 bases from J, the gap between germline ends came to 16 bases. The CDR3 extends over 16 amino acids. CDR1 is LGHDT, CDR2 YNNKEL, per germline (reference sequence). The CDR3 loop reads CASSQDPTLSLEKLFF. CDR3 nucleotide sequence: TGTGCCAGCAGCCAAGATCCAACCCTATCTTTAGAAAAACTGTTTTTT.

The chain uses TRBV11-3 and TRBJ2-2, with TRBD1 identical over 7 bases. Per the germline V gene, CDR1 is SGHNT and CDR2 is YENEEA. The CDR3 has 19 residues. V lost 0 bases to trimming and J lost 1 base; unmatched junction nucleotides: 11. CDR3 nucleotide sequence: TGTGCCAGCAGCTTAGATCCGTGGGACAGACGCTTGAACACCGGGGAGCTGTTTTTT. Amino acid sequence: CASSLDPWDRRLNTGELFF.

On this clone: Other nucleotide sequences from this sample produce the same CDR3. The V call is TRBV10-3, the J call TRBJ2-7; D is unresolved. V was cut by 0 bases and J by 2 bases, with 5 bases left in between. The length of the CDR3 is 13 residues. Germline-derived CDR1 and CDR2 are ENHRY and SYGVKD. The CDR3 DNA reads TGTGCCATCAGTGAGTCACGTACCTACGAGCAGTACTTC. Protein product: CAISESRTYEQYF.

CDR3 coding DNA: TGCGCCAGCAAGGGGCAGGGGGCGACAGATACGCAGTATTTT. This gives the protein CASKGQGATDTQYF. The rearrangement uses TRBV5-1 and TRBJ2-3, with 8 bases lining up with TRBD1. Germline V gives CDR1 SGHRS, CDR2 YFSETQ. CDR3 size: 14 residues. V gave up 6 bases and J gave up 3 bases; unmatched junction bases: 6. The full variable domain, completed using reference TRBV5-1 and TRBJ2-3, is KAGVTQTPRYLIKTRGQQVTLSCSPISGHRSVSWYQQTPGQGLQFLFEYFSETQRNKGNFPGRFSGRQFSNSRSEMNVSTLELGDSALYLCASKGQGATDTQYFGPGTRLTVL.

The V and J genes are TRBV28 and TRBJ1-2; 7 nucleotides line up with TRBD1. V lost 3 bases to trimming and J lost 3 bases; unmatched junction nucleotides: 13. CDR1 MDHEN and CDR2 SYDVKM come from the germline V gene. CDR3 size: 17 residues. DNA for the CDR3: TGTGCCAGCAGTTTTTTAGGGGGCCGCTCGCCGGACTATGGCTACACCTTC. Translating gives CASSFLGGRSPDYGYTF.

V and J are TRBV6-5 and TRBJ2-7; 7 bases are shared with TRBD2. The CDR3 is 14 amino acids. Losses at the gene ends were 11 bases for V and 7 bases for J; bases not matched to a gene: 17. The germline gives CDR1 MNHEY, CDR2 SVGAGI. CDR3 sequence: CASRGGGTLYEQYF. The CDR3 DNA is TGTGCCTCCCGTGGGGGAGGGACCCTCTATGAGCAGTACTTC.

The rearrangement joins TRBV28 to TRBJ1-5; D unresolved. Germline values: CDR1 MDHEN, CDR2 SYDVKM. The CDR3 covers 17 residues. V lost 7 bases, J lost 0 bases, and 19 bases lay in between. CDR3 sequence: CASTDGGYPYSNQPQHF. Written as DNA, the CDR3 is TGTGCCAGCACAGATGGAGGGTACCCTTATAGCAATCAGCCCCAGCATTTT.

Here the CDR3 reads CASSEGAGIYNEQFF. DNA for the CDR3: TGTGCCAGCAGCGAGGGAGCGGGGATTTACAATGAGCAGTTCTTC. The chain is built from TRBV7-3 and TRBJ2-1, with 7 bases that match TRBD2. The germline V gene has CDR1 SGHTA and CDR2 FQGTGA. V lost 5 bases, J lost 4 bases, and 8 bases stayed unmatched. CDR3 length: 15 residues.

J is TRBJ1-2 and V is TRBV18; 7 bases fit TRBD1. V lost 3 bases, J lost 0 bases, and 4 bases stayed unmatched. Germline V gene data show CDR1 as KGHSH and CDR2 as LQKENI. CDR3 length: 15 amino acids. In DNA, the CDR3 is TGTGCCAGCTCACCCGGGACAGATCCTAACTATGGCTACACCTTC. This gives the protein CASSPGTDPNYGYTF.

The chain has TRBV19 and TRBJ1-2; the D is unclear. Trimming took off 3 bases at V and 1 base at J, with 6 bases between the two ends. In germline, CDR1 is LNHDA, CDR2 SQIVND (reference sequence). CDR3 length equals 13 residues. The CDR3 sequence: CASSMAFNYGYTF. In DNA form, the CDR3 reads TGTGCCAGTAGTATGGCTTTTAACTATGGCTACACCTTC.

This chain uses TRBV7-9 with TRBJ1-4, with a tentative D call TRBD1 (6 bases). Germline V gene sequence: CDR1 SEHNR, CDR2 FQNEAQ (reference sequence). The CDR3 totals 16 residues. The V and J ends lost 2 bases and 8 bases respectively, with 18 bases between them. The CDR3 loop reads CASSLSEAGGAEKLFF. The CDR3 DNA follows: TGTGCCAGCAGCTTATCGGAAGCCGGGGGGGCGGAAAAACTGTTTTTT.